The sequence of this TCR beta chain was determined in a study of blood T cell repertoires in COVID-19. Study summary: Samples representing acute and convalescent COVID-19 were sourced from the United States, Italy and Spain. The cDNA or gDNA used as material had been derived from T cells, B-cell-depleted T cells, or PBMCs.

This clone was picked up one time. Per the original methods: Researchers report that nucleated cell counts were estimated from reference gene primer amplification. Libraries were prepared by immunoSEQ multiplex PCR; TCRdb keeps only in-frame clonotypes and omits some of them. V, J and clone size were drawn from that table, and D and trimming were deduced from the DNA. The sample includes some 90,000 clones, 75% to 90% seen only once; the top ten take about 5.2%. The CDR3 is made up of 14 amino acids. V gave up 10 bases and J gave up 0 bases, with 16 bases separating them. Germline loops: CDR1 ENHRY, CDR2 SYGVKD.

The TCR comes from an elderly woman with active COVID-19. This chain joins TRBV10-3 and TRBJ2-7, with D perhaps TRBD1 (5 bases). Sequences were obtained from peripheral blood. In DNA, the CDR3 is TGTGCCACCCTTGACTCGGACACCTCCTACGAGCAGTACTTC. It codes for CATLDSDTSYEQYF.